Each of the 20 T cell receptor beta chains below was sequenced from the same sample in a study of T cell repertoires in cytomegalovirus infection. TCRdb re-called the reads through MiXCR, storing one row per CDR3 protein. This table holds approximately 700,000 distinct CDR3 sequences, 35% to 45% found once. The sequenced sample was PBMCs. These receptors came from a human donor in good health (CMV status not recorded). Some clones in this sample may be carry-over from other donors' samples.

This clonotype was detected a few times. The rearrangement links TRBV7-8 to TRBJ2-5; D is ambiguous. Trimming cost V 8 bases and J 2 bases, with 15 bases left between them. The germline CDR1 and CDR2 sequences are SGHVS and FQNEAQ. The CDR3 consists of 14 residues. CDR3 residues: CASSPPEPQETQYF. CDR3 sequence (DNA): TGTGCCAGCTCGCCTCCCGAGCCGCAAGAGACCCAGTACTTC.

On this clonotype: This may be a read error, as it is one base from a much larger clone. The V and J genes are TRBV7-2 and TRBJ2-6; no clear D gene. Germline CDR1 SGHTA, CDR2 FQGNSA. The CDR3 is 11 amino acids. V was clipped by 3 bases and J by 14 bases, with 8 bases between them. The CDR3 loop is CASSLPGFLTF. CDR3 nucleotide sequence: TGTGCCAGCAGCTTGCCTGGCTTCCTGACTTTC.

Note on this clonotype: This may be a read error: a much more frequent sequence differs by one nucleotide. The rearrangement uses TRBV7-2 and TRBJ2-7; D unclear. The length of the CDR3 is 13 residues. CDR1 is SGHTA, CDR2 FQGNSA, per germline. Trimming cost V 6 bases and J 1 base, with 10 bases left between them. CDR3 nucleotide sequence: TGTGCCAGCAGATTAAAACTGTCCTACGAGCAGTACTTC. This encodes CASRLKLSYEQYF.

The chain has TRBV20-1 and TRBJ1-1; D not certain. Looked up from germline, CDR1 is DFQATT and CDR2 is SNEGSKA (reference sequence). The CDR3 has 12 amino acids. Trimming removed 6 bases from V and 1 base from J, with 9 bases in between. For the CDR3, the DNA is TGCAGTGCACCGAGAGGGAACACTGAAGCTTTCTTT. Protein product: CSAPRGNTEAFF.

This clonotype was counted only a few times. The rearrangement links TRBV7-2 to TRBJ1-2; maybe TRBD1 (5 bases). Germline V lookup: CDR1 SGHTA, CDR2 FQGNSA. V gave up 5 bases and J gave up 0 bases, with 16 bases separating them. The CDR3 runs to 16 residues. The CDR3 DNA reads as TGTGCCAGCAGCCCTCCAGGTACAGGACCTAACTATGGCTACACCTTC. Amino acid sequence: CASSPPGTGPNYGYTF. Combining the CDR3 with reference TRBV7-2 and TRBJ1-2 gives the whole variable domain GAGVSQSPSNKVTEKGKDVELRCDPISGHTALYWYRQSLGQGLEFLIYFQGNSAPDKSGLPSDRFSAERTGGSVSTLTIQRTQQEDSAVYLCASSPPGTGPNYGYTFGSGTRLTVV.

The V gene is TRBV9, the J gene TRBJ2-1; 9 bases line up with TRBD2. J gave up 7 bases and V 0 bases, and 5 bases lay outside the gene matches. This CDR3 has 15 residues. Germline CDR1 SGDLS, CDR2 YYNGEE. The CDR3 DNA reads as TGTGCCAGCAGCGTAGGTCTAGCGGGACTTAATGAGCAGTTCTTC. It translates to CASSVGLAGLNEQFF. The whole variable domain, remainder taken from reference TRBV9 and TRBJ2-1, is DSGVTQTPKHLITATGQRVTLRCSPRSGDLSVYWYQQSLDQGLQFLIQYYNGEERAKGNILERFSAQQFPDLHSELNLSSLELGDSALYFCASSVGLAGLNEQFFGPGTRLTVL.

This clonotype was recorded many times. The chain employs TRBV7-2 and TRBJ2-7, with TRBD1 matching over 7 bases. Losses at the gene ends were 4 bases for V and 2 bases for J; bases not matched to a gene: 8. Per the germline V gene, CDR1 is SGHTA and CDR2 is FQGNSA. The CDR3 is 15 amino acids. CDR3 DNA: TGTGCCAGCAGCTCGACAGGGCTGAACCCCTACGAGCAGTACTTC. Translation: CASSSTGLNPYEQYF.

The chain couples TRBV28 to TRBJ1-3, with TRBD1 as a possible D gene (5 bases). V lost 6 bases to trimming and J lost 2 bases, with 17 bases between them. This CDR3 has 16 residues. Per germline, CDR1 MDHEN and CDR2 SYDVKM. The CDR3 here is CASRTNTGKTGNTIYF. CDR3 bases: TGTGCCAGCAGAACGAATACAGGAAAGACTGGAAACACCATATATTTT.

V usage is TRBV28 and J usage is TRBJ2-7; perhaps TRBD1 as D (5 bases). The germline V gene has CDR1 MDHEN and CDR2 SYDVKM. CDR3 size: 13 residues. V dropped 7 bases and J dropped 6 bases, with 16 bases sitting between them. The CDR3 region is CASNKAGSGEQYF. The CDR3 coding sequence is TGTGCCAGCAATAAGGCAGGGTCTGGCGAGCAGTACTTC.

There are a few counts of this clonotype. This sequence joins TRBV19 and TRBJ1-5; perhaps TRBD1 as D (5 bases). The germline V and J ends were trimmed by 3 bases and 0 bases, with 15 bases remaining between them. This CDR3 is built from 17 residues. Germline CDR1 is LNHDA and CDR2 is SQIVND (reference sequence). The CDR3 protein is CASSIRRGLYSNQPQHF. In DNA form, the CDR3 reads TGTGCCAGTAGTATCCGCCGGGGACTCTATAGCAATCAGCCCCAGCATTTT.

The chain carries TRBV20-1 and TRBJ2-3; 7 bases fit TRBD2. V was clipped by 1 base and J by 2 bases; unmatched bases: 3. The CDR3 consists of 14 residues. The V gene's germline CDR1 is DFQATT and CDR2 SNEGSKA (reference sequence). In DNA form, the CDR3 reads TGCAGTGCTAGAGGAGCGGGATACACAGATACGCAGTATTTT. This translates into CSARGAGYTDTQYF.

This clonotype was counted a few times. The chain has TRBV5-8 and TRBJ1-2, with TRBD1 matching 11 bases. CDR1 is SGHTS, CDR2 YDEGEE, per germline. The J segment lost 8 bases and the V segment lost 4 bases, leaving 4 bases of the junction unmatched. This CDR3 region has 13 residues. The CDR3 protein is CASSVDRGRGYTF. CDR3 nucleotides: TGTGCCAGCAGCGTGGACAGGGGGCGAGGCTACACCTTC.

This rearrangement joins TRBV27 to TRBJ2-1; possibly TRBD2 for D (6 bases). Trimming took 6 bases from V and 4 from J, leaving 7 bases between them. The CDR3 is 12 residues long. Germline values: CDR1 MNHEY, CDR2 SMNVEV (reference sequence). In DNA, the CDR3 is TGTGCCAGCAGGGAGGGGTACAATGAGCAGTTCTTC. Protein: CASREGYNEQFF.

This chain connects TRBV9 to TRBJ2-1; the D gene is possibly TRBD2 (5 bases). The germline V gene has CDR1 SGDLS and CDR2 YYNGEE. The CDR3 contains 14 residues. Trimming removed 4 bases from V and 14 bases from J, with 22 bases in between. Written as DNA, the CDR3 is TGTGCCAGCAGCCCGACTACCTCCTACAATGATAAGTTCTTC. Amino acid sequence: CASSPTTSYNDKFF.

J is TRBJ2-7 and V is TRBV29-1, with D maybe TRBD2 (6 bases). Germline values: CDR1 SQVTM, CDR2 ANQGSEA. Trimming pared 4 bases from V and 3 bases from J, leaving 19 bases between. This CDR3 is 15 amino acids long. The CDR3 sequence is CSVGVVERAHYEQYF. DNA for the CDR3: TGCAGCGTTGGCGTAGTTGAGCGGGCCCACTACGAGCAGTACTTC.

In its sample, this clonotype was seen a few times. V usage is TRBV12-3 or TRBV12-4 and J usage is TRBJ1-2; 8 nucleotides agree with TRBD1. V was clipped by 9 bases and J by 8 bases; unmatched bases: 20. The CDR3 totals 16 residues. The CDR3 sequence: CASDSGTGLFIGGYTF. The CDR3 DNA sequence: TGTGCCAGTGACTCTGGGACAGGACTGTTTATAGGCGGCTACACCTTC.

This clonotype has more than one count but fewer than ten. V is TRBV5-8 and J is TRBJ2-7; the D gene could be TRBD1 or TRBD2 (5 bases each). The V gene's germline CDR1 is SGHTS and CDR2 YDEGEE. The CDR3 sequence is 14 residues long. Trimming stripped 4 bases from V and 7 bases from J, with 18 bases between. CDR3 in amino acids: CASSSRGRAGEQYF. CDR3 DNA: TGTGCCAGCAGCAGCCGAGGCAGGGCGGGTGAGCAGTACTTC.

This clonotype was counted a few times. The genes are TRBV2 and TRBJ1-1, with TRBD1 as a possible D gene (6 bases). V was shortened by 6 bases and J by 6 bases, with 17 bases between the two germline ends. Germline lookup yields CDR1 SNHLY and CDR2 FYNNEI. This CDR3 region has 14 residues. In DNA form, the CDR3 reads TGTGCCAGCAGCAGGGGACGGGGGATCGCTGAAGCTTTCTTT. Translation: CASSRGRGIAEAFF.

The chain couples TRBV28 to TRBJ2-7; D remains unclear. CDR3 length: 18 amino acids. Germline V gene lookup returns CDR1 MDHEN and CDR2 SYDVKM. Trimming took off 3 bases at V and 5 bases at J, with 26 bases between the two ends. The CDR3 region has the DNA TGTGCCAGCAGTTTTATTTTAGGCCGCCTAACGGCTGTGGACGAGCAGTACTTC. This translates into CASSFILGRLTAVDEQYF.

The chain couples TRBV7-2 to TRBJ1-5; D perhaps matches TRBD1 (6 bases). Trimming took 2 bases from V and 7 from J, leaving 15 bases between them. The germline V gene encodes CDR1 SGHTA and CDR2 FQGNSA. The length of the CDR3 is 15 residues. The CDR3, as DNA: TGTGCCAGCAGCTTAAGCCGACAGGCATGGCAGCCCCAGCATTTT. Translating it yields CASSLSRQAWQPQHF.